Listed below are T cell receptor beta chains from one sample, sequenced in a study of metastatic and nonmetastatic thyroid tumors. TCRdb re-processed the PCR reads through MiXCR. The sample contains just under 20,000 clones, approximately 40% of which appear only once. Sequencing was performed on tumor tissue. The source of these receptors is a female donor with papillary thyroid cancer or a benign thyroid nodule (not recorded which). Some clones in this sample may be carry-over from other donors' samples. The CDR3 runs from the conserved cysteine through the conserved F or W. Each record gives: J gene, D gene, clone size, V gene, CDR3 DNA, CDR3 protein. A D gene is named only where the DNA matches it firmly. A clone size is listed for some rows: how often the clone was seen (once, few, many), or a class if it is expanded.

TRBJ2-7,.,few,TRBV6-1,TGTGCCAGCACTTGGAGTGGGGAGCAGTACTTC,CASTWSGEQYF
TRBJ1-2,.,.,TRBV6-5,TGTGCCAGCAGTTACAGGGGAATCCGGGGCTATGGCTACACCTTC,CASSYRGIRGYGYTF
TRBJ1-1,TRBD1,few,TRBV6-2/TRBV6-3,TGTGCCAGCAGCCCAAGGGACAGGGGGCGGAATGAAGCTTTCTTT,CASSPRDRGRNEAFF
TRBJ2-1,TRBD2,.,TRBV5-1,TGCGCCAGCAGCTTGGCTCTAGCGGGAAGTGAGCAGTTCTTC,CASSLALAGSEQFF
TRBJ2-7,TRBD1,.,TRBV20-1,TGCAGTGCAAGGGACAGTTTCTACGAGCAGTACTTC,CSARDSFYEQYF
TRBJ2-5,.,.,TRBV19,TGTGCCAGTAGTACAGGGGGAGGAGAGACCCAGTACTTC,CASSTGGGETQYF
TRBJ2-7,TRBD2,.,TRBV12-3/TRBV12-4,TGTGCCAGCAGCACCCATTGGGGCGGGAGGGCCTACGAGCAGTACTTC,CASSTHWGGRAYEQYF
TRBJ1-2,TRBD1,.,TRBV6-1,TGTGCCAGCAGGGAAGGACAGGGCGATGGCTACACCTTC,CASREGQGDGYTF
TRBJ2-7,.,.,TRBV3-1,TGTGCCAGCAGCCACGGAGACAACCCCTACGAGCAGTACTTC,CASSHGDNPYEQYF
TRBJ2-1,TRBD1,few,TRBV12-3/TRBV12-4,TGTGCCAGCAGCAGACAGGGATGGGAGCAGTTCTTC,CASSRQGWEQFF
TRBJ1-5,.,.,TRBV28,TGTGCCAGCAGTCCCGGGGGGGTTTATAGCAATCAGCCCCAGCATTTT,CASSPGGVYSNQPQHF
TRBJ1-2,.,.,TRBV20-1,TGCAGTGCTAGGGTCCCGAAGCTAATAAGACAAGGTTTAAGGGGCTACACCTTC,CSARVPKLIRQGLRGYTF
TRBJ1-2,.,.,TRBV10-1,TGCGCCAGCAGCCCCGGACAGCTCTATGGCTACACCTTC,CASSPGQLYGYTF
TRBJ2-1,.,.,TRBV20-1,TGCAGTGCTAGAGATCCGGCGGGACCTTACAATGAGCAGTTCTTC,CSARDPAGPYNEQFF
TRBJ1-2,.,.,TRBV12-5,TGTGCTAGTGGTTCTCGGGACCGAGTACGGGGCTACACCTTC,CASGSRDRVRGYTF
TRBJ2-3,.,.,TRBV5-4,TGTGCCAGCAGCTTGGGGGGGACGGCTGGCACAGATACGCAGTATTTT,CASSLGGTAGTDTQYF
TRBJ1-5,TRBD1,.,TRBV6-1,TGTGCCAGCAGCAGACAGGGCGTGAGTCAGCCCCAGCATTTT,CASSRQGVSQPQHF
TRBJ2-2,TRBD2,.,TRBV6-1,TGTGCCAGCAGAACTAGCGGGAGTGTTACCGGGGAGCTGTTTTTT,CASRTSGSVTGELFF
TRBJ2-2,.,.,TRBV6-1,TGTGCCAGCAGTGATACAGGGGCGGGACACACCGGGGAGCTGTTTTTT,CASSDTGAGHTGELFF
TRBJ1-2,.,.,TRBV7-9,TGTGCCAGCAGCTTAAGGGGACGGGACTATGGCTACACCTTC,CASSLRGRDYGYTF
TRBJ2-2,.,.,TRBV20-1,TGCAGTGCTAGGGGGGCGGGGCCAAACACCGGGGAGCTGTTTTTT,CSARGAGPNTGELFF
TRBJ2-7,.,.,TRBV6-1,TGTGCCAGCAGTGAAGGGGACGACTACGAGCAGTACTTC,CASSEGDDYEQYF
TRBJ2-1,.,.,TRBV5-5,TGTGCCAGCAGCTTGAGGCTGGGATACAATGAGCAGTTCTTC,CASSLRLGYNEQFF
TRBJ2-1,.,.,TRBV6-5,TGTGCCAGCAGTTACTCGAGGCAGACGTACAATGAGCAGTTCTTC,CASSYSRQTYNEQFF
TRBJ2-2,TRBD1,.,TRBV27,TGTGCCAGCAGTCCCGGGACAGGGGAGGCCGGGCAGCTGTTTTTT,CASSPGTGEAGQLFF
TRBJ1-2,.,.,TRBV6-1,TGTGCCAGCGGTCCGGGCCCCAACTATGGCTACACCTTC,CASGPGPNYGYTF
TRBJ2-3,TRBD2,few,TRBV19,TGTGCCACCAAGCGGGACTCGAATACGCAGTATTTT,CATKRDSNTQYF
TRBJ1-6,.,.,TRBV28,TGTGTCAGCAGACTTGCAGACACTAATTCCCCCCTCCACTTT,CVSRLADTNSPLHF
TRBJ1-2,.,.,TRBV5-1,TGCGCCAGCAGCTTTGGCCAGGGCTACACCTTC,CASSFGQGYTF
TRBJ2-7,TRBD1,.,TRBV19,TGTGCCAGTAGTATAGTAGAGACAGGGGGCGGCGAGCAGTACTTC,CASSIVETGGGEQYF
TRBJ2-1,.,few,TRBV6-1,TGTGCCAGCAGGGTAGACGGGAGTTCTTACAATGAGCAGTTCTTC,CASRVDGSSYNEQFF
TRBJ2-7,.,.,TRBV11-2,TGTGCCAGCAGCTTTGGGCCGGGCGTTTACGAGCAGTACTTC,CASSFGPGVYEQYF
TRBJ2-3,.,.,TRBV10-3,TGTGCCATCAGTGAGGTCAGCGCAGATACGCAGTATTTT,CAISEVSADTQYF
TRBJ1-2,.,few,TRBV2,TGTGCCAGCATCACGGTCGGCGGCTACACCTTC,CASITVGGYTF
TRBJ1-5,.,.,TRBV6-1,TGTGCCAGCAGTGACCCCTTCGCGAGGGGGCCCCAGCATTTT,CASSDPFARGPQHF
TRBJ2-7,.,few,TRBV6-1,TGTGCCAGCAGTGAAGCGACAGTTCGCTCCTACGAGCAGTACTTC,CASSEATVRSYEQYF
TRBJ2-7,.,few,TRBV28,TGTGCCAGCAGTTTTCGCGTGCCCCGCGAGCAGTACTTC,CASSFRVPREQYF
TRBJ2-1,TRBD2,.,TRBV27,TGTGCCAGCAGTTCCCCGGGCGGGAGCTTAAGGAACAATGAGCAGTTCTTC,CASSSPGGSLRNNEQFF
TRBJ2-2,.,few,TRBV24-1,TGTGCCACCGAAGACCTAAACACCGGGGAGCTGTTTTTT,CATEDLNTGELFF
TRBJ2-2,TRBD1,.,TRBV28,TGTGCCAGCAGTGCCCTGGGACAGGGGTTCACCGGGGAGCTGTTTTTT,CASSALGQGFTGELFF
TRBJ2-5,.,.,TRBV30,TGTGCCTGTGACCGGGGCCGCCCGCAAGAGACCCAGTACTTC,CACDRGRPQETQYF